The 18 T cell receptor beta chains below were found in one sample sequenced in a study of radiation and T cells in renal cell carcinoma. Data came from immunoSEQ multiplex PCR; TCRdb stores just in-frame clones and leaves some out. In the table there are roughly 140,000 clones, approximately 88% of which are singletons. Time point denoted: blood 2 weeks post-SBRT. Treatment given: 15 Gy SBRT to primary tumor, nephrectomy 4 weeks later. The input for sequencing was blood, taken from a patient whose treatment included radiotherapy and nephrectomy. These receptors came from a woman aged 50 to 65 with renal cell carcinoma.

This clone came up a few times. The chain combines TRBV7-6 with TRBJ2-3; D is perhaps TRBD2 (6 bases). Per germline, CDR1 SGHVS and CDR2 FNYEAQ. The V end was cut by 1 base, the J end by 1 base, with 12 bases between. The CDR3 consists of 16 residues. The CDR3 loop reads CASSLETWGGTDTQYF. CDR3 bases: TGTGCCAGCAGCTTAGAGACTTGGGGGGGCACAGATACGCAGTATTTT.

The gene calls are TRBV9 and TRBJ1-3; 8 nucleotides line up with TRBD1. This CDR3 contains 17 residues. The germline V gene has CDR1 SGDLS and CDR2 YYNGEE. J gave up 1 base and V 0 bases, and 6 bases lay outside the gene matches. Written as DNA, the CDR3 is TGTGCCAGCAGCGTAGGGCAGGGGGCGATGTCTGGAAACACCATATATTTT. Its translation: CASSVGQGAMSGNTIYF.

The chain couples TRBV5-4 to TRBJ1-5, with D possibly TRBD1 on 6 matching bases. Trimming took 3 bases from V and 3 from J, leaving 16 bases between them. Germline CDR1 SGHNT, CDR2 YYREEE (reference sequence). This CDR3 contains 16 residues. CDR3 region: CASSSGGARSNQPQHF. CDR3 DNA: TGTGCCAGCAGCTCCGGGGGGGCGCGGTCCAATCAGCCCCAGCATTTT.

The chain recombines TRBV6-1 with TRBJ2-5, with 7 bases fitting TRBD1. CDR3 length: 14 residues. Per the germline V gene, CDR1 is MNHNS and CDR2 is SASEGT. With V trimmed by 4 bases and J by 2 bases, 4 bases remained unmatched. CDR3 in amino acids: CASSGTTGQETQYF. The DNA of the CDR3 is TGTGCCAGCAGTGGAACGACAGGGCAAGAGACCCAGTACTTC.

This clone was picked up one time. V gene TRBV5-1 combines with J gene TRBJ2-7; TRBD2 agrees at 12 bases. V lost 2 bases to trimming and J lost 0 bases; unmatched junction nucleotides: 3. Germline V gives CDR1 SGHRS, CDR2 YFSETQ. CDR3 length equals 16 residues. DNA for the CDR3: TGCGCCAGCAGCTTTGGACTAGCGGGACCCTCCTACGAGCAGTACTTC. Its protein is CASSFGLAGPSYEQYF.

The rearrangement uses TRBV18 and TRBJ2-1; D is unresolved. The CDR3 runs to 14 residues. Germline V gives CDR1 KGHSH, CDR2 LQKENI. V gave up 3 bases and J gave up 2 bases, with 8 bases separating them. CDR3 region: CASSPRHPYNEQFF. CDR3 sequence (DNA): TGTGCCAGCTCACCCCGACATCCCTACAATGAGCAGTTCTTC.

Only a few counts were recorded for this clone. The chain carries TRBV7-9 and TRBJ1-2; D gene uncertain. This CDR3 spans 14 amino acids. CDR1 is SEHNR, CDR2 FQNEAQ, per germline (reference sequence). V was pared by 0 bases and J by 2 bases, with 7 bases between. This CDR3 is CASSLANHNYGYTF. CDR3 nucleotides: TGTGCCAGCAGCTTAGCGAACCACAACTATGGCTACACCTTC.

The chain joins TRBV7-9 to TRBJ2-1; TRBD1 matches 9 bases. CDR1 and CDR2 (germline): SEHNR, FQNEAQ (reference sequence). J lost 7 bases, V lost 1 base, and 5 bases had no gene match. The CDR3 has 15 amino acids. The DNA of the CDR3 is TGTGCCAGCAGCTTAGGAAGACAGGGGGGGAATGAGCAGTTCTTC. Translated, it gives CASSLGRQGGNEQFF.

CDR3 coding DNA: TGTGCCAGCACCCCACGCGGGGGCAATTATAATTCACCCCTCCACTTT. As protein: CASTPRGGNYNSPLHF. This chain joins TRBV5-6 and TRBJ1-6, with TRBD1 as a possible D gene (6 bases). The V gene's germline CDR1 is SGHDT and CDR2 YYEEEE. CDR3 size: 16 residues. Trimming stripped 6 bases from V and 4 bases from J, with 17 bases between.

The genes are TRBV6-6 and TRBJ1-1, with D possibly matching TRBD1 (6 bases). The germline V gene has CDR1 MNHNY and CDR2 SVGAGI (reference sequence). Between the trimmed V and J ends, which lost 6 bases and 6 bases, there was a span of 17 bases. The CDR3 totals 14 residues. CDR3 nucleotides: TGTGCCAGCAGCCAATCCGCCAGGGGCGCTGAAGCTTTCTTT. Residues: CASSQSARGAEAFF.

The chain couples TRBV7-2 to TRBJ2-3; TRBD2 aligns across 11 bases. V shed 5 bases, J shed 5 bases, and the junction held 6 bases outside the gene matches. Germline V gene data show CDR1 as SGHTA and CDR2 as FQGNSA. The CDR3 has 15 residues. In DNA, the CDR3 is TGTGCCAGCAGCCCGGAGGGGACTAGCGGAGATACGCAGTATTTT. Amino acid sequence: CASSPEGTSGDTQYF.

The V call is TRBV9, the J call TRBJ1-3; 9 bases are shared with TRBD1. V lost 2 bases to trimming and J lost 9 bases; unmatched junction nucleotides: 12. Germline V lookup: CDR1 SGDLS, CDR2 YYNGEE. This CDR3 spans 16 amino acids. This CDR3 is CASSVTGQGLGGTIYF. The DNA for the CDR3 is TGTGCCAGCAGCGTGACGGGACAGGGCCTTGGGGGCACCATATATTTT.

This chain links TRBV4-1 with TRBJ2-1, with 12 bases lining up with TRBD2. V was clipped by 2 bases and J by 6 bases; unmatched bases: 5. The length of the CDR3 is 16 residues. CDR1 MGHRA and CDR2 YSYEKL come from the germline V gene. The CDR3 DNA reads as TGCGCCAGCAGCCAACTCCTACTAGCGGGGGGCAATGAGCAGTTCTTC. This codes for CASSQLLLAGGNEQFF.

This clone was seen a single time. J is TRBJ2-5 and V is TRBV19; 10 bases align to TRBD2. CDR3 size: 16 residues. V was pared by 5 bases and J by 1 base, with 7 bases of the junction left unmatched. CDR1 and CDR2 (germline): LNHDA, SQIVND (reference sequence). The CDR3 is CASSSLSGGPQETQYF. In DNA, the CDR3 is TGTGCCAGTAGTTCCCTTAGCGGGGGGCCCCAAGAGACCCAGTACTTC.

The gene calls are TRBV7-3 and TRBJ1-1; D might be TRBD1 (5 bases). CDR1 SGHTA and CDR2 FQGTGA come from the germline V gene. The CDR3 covers 15 residues. The V end lost 2 bases, the J end lost 5 bases, and 15 bases lay between the germline ends. CDR3 coding DNA: TGTGCCAGCAGCTTACAAAGCCAGGGATTAACTGAAGCTTTCTTT. It translates to CASSLQSQGLTEAFF.

This clone came up a few times. The chain uses TRBV5-1 and TRBJ1-2; D not resolved. V lost 4 bases and J lost 2, with 9 bases in between. Germline CDR1 SGHRS, CDR2 YFSETQ. The CDR3 is 13 amino acids. The DNA for the CDR3 is TGCGCCAGCAGCCCAGACGGGAACTATGGCTACACCTTC. It translates to CASSPDGNYGYTF.

The chain uses TRBV30 and TRBJ1-1; D unresolved. There are 13 residues in the CDR3. CDR1 is GTSNPN, CDR2 SVGIG, per germline (reference sequence). V was pared by 1 base and J by 6 bases, with 12 bases between. The CDR3 is CAWSGRARAEAFF. The CDR3 bases are TGTGCCTGGAGTGGGCGGGCGAGGGCTGAAGCTTTCTTT.

The chain employs TRBV10-3 and TRBJ2-1; maybe TRBD2 (6 bases). This CDR3 spans 12 amino acids. Germline assignment: CDR1 ENHRY and CDR2 SYGVKD. The V end lost 5 bases, the J end lost 10 bases, and 12 bases lay between the germline ends. In DNA, the CDR3 is TGTGCCATCAGTAACCCCGGGAGCGAGCAGTTCTTC. It encodes CAISNPGSEQFF.